This T cell receptor beta chain stems from a study of CD8 T cells in ankylosing spondylitis (dated by TCRdb to 2017 to 2019). The study in broad terms: T cell receptor beta repertoires were profiled in healthy donors and ankylosing spondylitis patients so that disease-linked TCR variants could be found. The whole study cohort included 85 to 120 healthy donors and roughly 24 ankylosing spondylitis patients. Peripheral blood samples were taken, and synovial fluid was additionally collected from ankylosing spondylitis patients.

For sequencing, an Illumina HiSeq 2500 was employed. Quantitative 5'-RACE with molecular barcodes was the method used to prepare the TCR beta libraries. Under the source paper's analysis protocol: A new computational method, built on a probabilistic model of VDJ rearrangement, was used to identify disease-linked TCR variants. The public reads were reanalyzed by TCRdb: fastp trimming at Q25, MiXCR alignment, in-frame beta chains only. Rows with one shared CDR3 protein collapse into an entry with the most common genes and DNA. These V and J calls are TCRdb output, not the study's own analysis. The sample table lists 250,000 or so distinct CDR3 sequences, about 10% of them with a count of one. Around 7% of the sample is taken by the ten largest. Points on this clonotype: It lacks a known antigen. This may arise from a read error, as a much more abundant clone is one base away.

Taken from the germline V gene, the CDR1 and CDR2 loops are SGHRS and YFSETQ. The CDR3, from cysteine to phenylalanine, totals 13 residues. The only DNA kept is the CDR3, 39 bases in frame from the first base. Findings and caveats that apply to the study as a whole: A TCR beta motif made up of several highly homologous amino acid variants appeared to be characteristic of blood from ankylosing spondylitis patients. The disease-linked clones had a CD8+ phenotype and were found at relatively low frequencies in peripheral blood. Some motif variants had previously been reported in the synovial fluid and blood of reactive arthritis patients, which suggests shared mechanisms of disease initiation. The disease-linked clones were reported as significantly enriched in matched synovial fluid samples from ankylosing spondylitis patients.

The rearrangement combines TRBV5-1 with TRBJ2-7, and TRBD2 may be the D gene, going by 5 matching bases. This clonotype was sampled from a male donor with ankylosing spondylitis or in good health (not recorded which). Sequencing input: blood, either unsorted or a sorted T cell fraction (not recorded which). The nucleotide sequence reads TGCGCCAGCAGCCCTTCGGAGGCCTACGGGCAGTACTTC. Translated, it gives CASSPSEAYGQYF.